The following is a T cell receptor beta chain sequence with its context. This receptor's antigen is unknown. The sample holds no much larger clone one base away, and base qualities are not on file. Counted from cysteine to phenylalanine, this CDR3 has 14 amino acids. Of all the DNA, just the CDR3 is kept, 42 bases in frame from base 1. V is pared back by 3 bases and J by 7 bases, with 13 bases lying between the germline termini. For CDR1 and CDR2, the germline V gene lists MNHEY and SVGEGT. The source of the sample is a study of blood T cell repertoires in COVID-19 (TCRdb year 2020). As for the study more broadly: Collaborator samples came from the United States, Italy and Spain and covered acute and convalescent phases of COVID-19. Subjects who had been exposed to COVID-19, were actively infected with it, or had recovered from it provided the deeply sampled blood TCRbeta repertoires that made up the dataset. A de-identified subject ID, COVID-19 status, age in years and sex were almost always included in the sample metadata. The samples were drawn from the first 160 participants of the ongoing ImmuneRACE study and from 950 to 1,500 subjects provided by 6 global collaborators. The material from the prospective study consisted of cDNA or gDNA derived from T cells, B-cell-depleted T cells, or PBMCs. Where HLA class I and class II types were available, the types were taken from metadata supplied by the sample provider, not from assay-based typing. The repertoires were made available in a free public database intended to serve as a resource for research on the immune response to SARS-CoV-2.

TCRbeta CDR3 regions were amplified from genomic DNA by means of the immunoSEQ Assay, a bias-controlled multiplex PCR. The original pipeline was this. The number of nucleated cells in each sample was estimated by amplification of reference gene primers within the assay. To quantify the absolute abundance of each unique TCRbeta CDR3 rearrangement, sequence reads were collapsed and filtered. For each sample, productive Simpson clonality was calculated as the square root of Simpson's diversity index across productive rearrangements. Held by TCRdb, this immuneACCESS table contains in-frame sequences only and omits some clones. Under half of the omission traces to an unresolved V gene where checked; the cause of the rest is unknown. V and J calls and clone size are as listed in that table; D and trimming were resolved from the DNA. The sample table holds about 80,000 clones, of which around 88% were seen once. The biggest ten clones account for about 7% of the sample.

Each collaborating institution followed its own protocols to collect whole blood in K2EDTA tubes. Collaborator samples were shipped for TCRbeta analysis as frozen whole blood, isolated PBMCs, or DNA extracted from either sample type. What the study reported, not specific to this receptor: Clinical and demographic metadata were provided uncurated, with the amount varying by source and participant.

This TCR was recovered from a woman older than 75 with acute or convalescent COVID-19. Material for sequencing was peripheral blood. The chain employs TRBV6-2 or TRBV6-3 and TRBJ1-5, with an unclear D gene assignment. The CDR3 region reads CASSYAEGYQPQHF. The bases are TGTGCCAGCAGTTATGCGGAGGGCTACCAGCCCCAGCATTTT.